This T cell receptor beta chain was found in a study of OX40 agonist ivuxolimab in advanced cancers. Study-wide points: Researchers report that CD8+ T cells had, on average, more expanded clones than CD4+. Nonresponders included some who also had low normalized T-cell clonal expansion. Among expanded peripheral T cells, antigen specificity went undetermined. With doses of 0.1 to 3.0 mg/kg, CD4+ and CD8+ blood T cells had undergone clonal expansion by week 6.

Profiled with immunoSEQ multiplex PCR; TCRdb holds only in-frame clones, not every one. The sample holds 60,000 or so clones, roughly 89% seen once. In this sample, this clone turned up a few times. The antigen is not known. Sequencing used CD4+ or CD8+ T cells sorted from blood, obtained in a trial of the OX40 agonist ivuxolimab. The receptor was isolated from an adult with an advanced solid tumor such as melanoma, head and neck, liver or kidney cancer.

CDR3 nucleotide sequence: TGTGCCAGCAGCAAACTAGCGGGGCCCTCCTACGAGCAGTACTTC. This gives the protein CASSKLAGPSYEQYF. V gene TRBV11-2 combines with J gene TRBJ2-7; TRBD2 matches at 10 bases. The CDR3 has 15 amino acids. Trimming took 5 bases from V and 0 from J; bases not matched to a gene: 4. Germline-derived CDR1 and CDR2 are SGHAT and FQNNGV.